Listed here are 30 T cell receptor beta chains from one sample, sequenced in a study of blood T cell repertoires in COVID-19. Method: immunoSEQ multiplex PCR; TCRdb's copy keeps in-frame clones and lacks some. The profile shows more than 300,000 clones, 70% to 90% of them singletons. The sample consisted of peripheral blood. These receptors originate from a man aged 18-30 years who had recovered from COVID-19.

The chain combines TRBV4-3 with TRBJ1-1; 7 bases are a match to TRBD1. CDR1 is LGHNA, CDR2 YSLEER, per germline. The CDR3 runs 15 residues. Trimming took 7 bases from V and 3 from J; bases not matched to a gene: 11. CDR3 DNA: TGCGCCAGCACCAGAATAGGGCAGGGGGACACTGAAGCTTTCTTT. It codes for CASTRIGQGDTEAFF.

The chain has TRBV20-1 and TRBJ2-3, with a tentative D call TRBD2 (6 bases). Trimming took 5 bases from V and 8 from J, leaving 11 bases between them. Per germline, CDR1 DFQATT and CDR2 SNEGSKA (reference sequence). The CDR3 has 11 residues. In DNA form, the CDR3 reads TGCAGTGCTGGGACTGAGGGTACGCAGTATTTT. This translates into CSAGTEGTQYF.

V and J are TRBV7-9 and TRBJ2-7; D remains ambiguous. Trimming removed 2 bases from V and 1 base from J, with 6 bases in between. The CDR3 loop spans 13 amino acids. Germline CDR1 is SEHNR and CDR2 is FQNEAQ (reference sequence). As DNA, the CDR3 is TGTGCCAGCAGCTTACTCCGGTCCTACGAGCAGTACTTC. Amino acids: CASSLLRSYEQYF. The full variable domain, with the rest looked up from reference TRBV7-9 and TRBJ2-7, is DTGVSQNPRHKITKRGQNVTFRCDPISEHNRLYWYRQTLGQGPEFLTYFQNEAQLEKSRLLSDRFSAERPKGSFSTLEIQRTEQGDSAMYLCASSLLRSYEQYFGPGTRLTVT.

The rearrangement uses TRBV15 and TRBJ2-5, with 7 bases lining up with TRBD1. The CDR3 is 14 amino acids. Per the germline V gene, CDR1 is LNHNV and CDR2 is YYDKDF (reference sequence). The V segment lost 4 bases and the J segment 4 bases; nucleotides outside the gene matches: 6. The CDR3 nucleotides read TGTGCCACCAGCAAATCGACAGGGACAGAGACCCAGTACTTC. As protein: CATSKSTGTETQYF.

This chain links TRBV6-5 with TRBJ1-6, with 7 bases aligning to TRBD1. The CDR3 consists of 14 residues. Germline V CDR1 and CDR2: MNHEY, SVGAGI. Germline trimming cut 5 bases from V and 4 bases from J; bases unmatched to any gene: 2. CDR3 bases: TGTGCCAGCAGTACGACAGGGTATAATTCACCCCTCCACTTT. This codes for CASSTTGYNSPLHF.

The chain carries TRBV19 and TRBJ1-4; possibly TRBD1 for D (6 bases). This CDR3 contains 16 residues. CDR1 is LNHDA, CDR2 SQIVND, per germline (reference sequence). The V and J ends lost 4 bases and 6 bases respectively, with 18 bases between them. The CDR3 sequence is CASSNPQGFAYEKLFF. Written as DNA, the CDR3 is TGTGCCAGTAGTAATCCACAGGGATTCGCGTATGAAAAACTGTTTTTT.

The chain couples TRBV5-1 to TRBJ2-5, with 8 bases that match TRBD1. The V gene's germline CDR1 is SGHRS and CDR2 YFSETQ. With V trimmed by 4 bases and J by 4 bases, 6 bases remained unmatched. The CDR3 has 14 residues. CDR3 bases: TGCGCCAGCAGCCCTGGACAGGGAGGAGAGACCCAGTACTTC. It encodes CASSPGQGGETQYF.

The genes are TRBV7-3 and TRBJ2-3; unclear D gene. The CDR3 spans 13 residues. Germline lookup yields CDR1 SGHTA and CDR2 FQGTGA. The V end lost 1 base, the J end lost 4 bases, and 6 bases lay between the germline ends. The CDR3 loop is CASSLRAPDTQYF. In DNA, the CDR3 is TGTGCCAGCAGCTTAAGGGCTCCAGATACGCAGTATTTT.

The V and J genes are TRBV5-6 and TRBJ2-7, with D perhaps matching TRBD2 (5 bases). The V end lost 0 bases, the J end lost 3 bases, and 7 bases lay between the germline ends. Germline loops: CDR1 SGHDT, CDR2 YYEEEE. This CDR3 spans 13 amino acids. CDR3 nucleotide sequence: TGTGCCAGCAGCTTGGGGAGGAGCTACGAGCAGTACTTC. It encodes CASSLGRSYEQYF.

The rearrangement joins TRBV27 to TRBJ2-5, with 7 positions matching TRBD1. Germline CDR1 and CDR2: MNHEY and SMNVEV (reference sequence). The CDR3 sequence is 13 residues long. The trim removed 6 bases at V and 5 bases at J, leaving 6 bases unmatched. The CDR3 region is CASRATGVETQYF. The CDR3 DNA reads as TGTGCCAGCAGGGCTACAGGGGTCGAGACCCAGTACTTC.

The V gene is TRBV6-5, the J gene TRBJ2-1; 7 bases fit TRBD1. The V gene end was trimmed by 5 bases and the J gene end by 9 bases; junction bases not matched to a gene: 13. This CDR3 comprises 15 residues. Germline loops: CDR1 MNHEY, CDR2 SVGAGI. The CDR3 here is CASSPVKGAQSEQFF. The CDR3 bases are TGTGCCAGCAGTCCCGTGAAGGGGGCACAGAGTGAGCAGTTCTTC.

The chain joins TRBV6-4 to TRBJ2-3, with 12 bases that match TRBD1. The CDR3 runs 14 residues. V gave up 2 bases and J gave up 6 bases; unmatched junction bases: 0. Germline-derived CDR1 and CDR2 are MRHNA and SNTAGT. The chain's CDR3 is CASSDGTGGDTQYF. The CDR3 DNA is TGTGCCAGCAGTGACGGGACAGGGGGCGATACGCAGTATTTT.

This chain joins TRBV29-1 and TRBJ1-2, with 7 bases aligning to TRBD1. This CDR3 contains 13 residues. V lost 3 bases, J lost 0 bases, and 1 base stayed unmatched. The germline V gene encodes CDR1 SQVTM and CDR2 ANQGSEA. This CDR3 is CSVDDRANYGYTF. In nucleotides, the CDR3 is TGCAGCGTTGACGACAGGGCTAACTATGGCTACACCTTC.

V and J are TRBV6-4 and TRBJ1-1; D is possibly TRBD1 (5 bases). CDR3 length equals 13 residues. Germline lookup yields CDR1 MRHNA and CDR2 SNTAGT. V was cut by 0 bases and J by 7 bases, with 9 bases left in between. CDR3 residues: CASSDSLGGEAFF. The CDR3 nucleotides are TGTGCCAGCAGTGACTCCCTCGGGGGTGAAGCTTTCTTT.

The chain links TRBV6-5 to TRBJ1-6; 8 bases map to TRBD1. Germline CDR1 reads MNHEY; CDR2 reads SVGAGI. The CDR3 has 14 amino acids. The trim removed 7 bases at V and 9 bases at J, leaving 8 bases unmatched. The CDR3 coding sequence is TGTGCCAGCAAGCAGGGGGCGCATCTTTCACCCCTCCACTTT. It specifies CASKQGAHLSPLHF.

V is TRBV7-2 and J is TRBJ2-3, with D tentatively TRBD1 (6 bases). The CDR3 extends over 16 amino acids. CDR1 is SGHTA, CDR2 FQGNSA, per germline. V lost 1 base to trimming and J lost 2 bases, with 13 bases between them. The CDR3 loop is CASSLGGGAVTDTQYF. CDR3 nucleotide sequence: TGTGCCAGCAGCTTAGGAGGGGGTGCTGTCACAGATACGCAGTATTTT. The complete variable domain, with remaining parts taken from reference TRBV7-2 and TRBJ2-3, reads GAGVSQSPSNKVTEKGKDVELRCDPISGHTALYWYRQSLGQGLEFLIYFQGNSAPDKSGLPSDRFSAERTGGSVSTLTIQRTQQEDSAVYLCASSLGGGAVTDTQYFGPGTRLTVL.

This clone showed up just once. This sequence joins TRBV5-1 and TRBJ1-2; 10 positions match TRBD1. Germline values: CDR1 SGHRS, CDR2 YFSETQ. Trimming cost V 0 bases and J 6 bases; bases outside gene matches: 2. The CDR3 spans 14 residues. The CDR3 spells CASSLEGQGNGYTF. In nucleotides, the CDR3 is TGCGCCAGCAGCTTGGAGGGACAGGGGAATGGCTACACCTTC.

CDR3 amino acids: CASSQDPAGRRNGYTF. The CDR3, as DNA: TGTGCCAGCAGCCAAGATCCGGCGGGACGGAGGAATGGCTACACCTTC. The V call is TRBV3-1 (or the pseudogene TRBV3-2), the J call TRBJ1-2; D is possibly TRBD1 (5 bases). CDR1 is LGHDT and CDR2 is YNNKEL in the germline V gene (reference sequence). The V end lost 0 bases, the J end lost 6 bases, and 17 bases lay between the germline ends. The CDR3 runs to 16 residues.

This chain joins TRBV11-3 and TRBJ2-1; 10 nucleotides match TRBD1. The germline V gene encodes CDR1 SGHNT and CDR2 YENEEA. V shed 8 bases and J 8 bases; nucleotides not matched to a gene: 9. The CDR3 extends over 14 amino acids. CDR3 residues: CASAMGQGSDEQFF. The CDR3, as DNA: TGTGCCAGCGCAATGGGACAGGGGAGTGATGAGCAGTTCTTC.

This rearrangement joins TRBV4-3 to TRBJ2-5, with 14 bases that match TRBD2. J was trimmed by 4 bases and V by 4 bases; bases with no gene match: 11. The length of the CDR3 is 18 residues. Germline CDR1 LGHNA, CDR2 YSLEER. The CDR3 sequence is CASSPMTSGGAGGETQYF. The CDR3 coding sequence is TGCGCCAGCAGCCCAATGACTAGCGGGGGGGCCGGTGGAGAGACCCAGTACTTC.

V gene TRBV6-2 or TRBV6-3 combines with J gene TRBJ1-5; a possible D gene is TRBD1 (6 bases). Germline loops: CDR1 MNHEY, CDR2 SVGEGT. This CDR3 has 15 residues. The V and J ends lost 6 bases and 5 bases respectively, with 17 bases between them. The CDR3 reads CASSRLRDTYQPQHF. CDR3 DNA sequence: TGTGCCAGCAGCCGCCTCCGGGACACCTATCAGCCCCAGCATTTT.

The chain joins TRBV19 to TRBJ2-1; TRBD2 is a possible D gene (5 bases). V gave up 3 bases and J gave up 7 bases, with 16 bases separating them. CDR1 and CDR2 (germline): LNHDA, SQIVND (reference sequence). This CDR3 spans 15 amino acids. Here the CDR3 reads CASSMATRGVNEQFF. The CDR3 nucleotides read TGTGCCAGTAGTATGGCTACCCGGGGAGTTAATGAGCAGTTCTTC.

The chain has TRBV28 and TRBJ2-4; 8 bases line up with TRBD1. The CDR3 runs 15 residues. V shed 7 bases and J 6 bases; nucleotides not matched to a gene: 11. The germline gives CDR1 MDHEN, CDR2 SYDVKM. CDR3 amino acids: CASTSTGQVLNIQYF. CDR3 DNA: TGTGCCAGCACCTCCACGGGACAGGTCTTAAACATTCAGTACTTC. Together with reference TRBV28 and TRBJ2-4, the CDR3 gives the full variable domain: DVKVTQSSRYLVKRTGEKVFLECVQDMDHENMFWYRQDPGLGLRLIYFSYDVKMKEKGDIPEGYSVSREKKERFSLILESASTNQTSMYLCASTSTGQVLNIQYFGAGTRLSVL.

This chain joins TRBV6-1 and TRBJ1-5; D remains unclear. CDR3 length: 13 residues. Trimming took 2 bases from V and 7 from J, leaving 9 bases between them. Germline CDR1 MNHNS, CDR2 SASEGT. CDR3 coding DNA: TGTGCCAGCAGTGAAAGTACTCGACAGCCCCAGCATTTT. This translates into CASSESTRQPQHF.

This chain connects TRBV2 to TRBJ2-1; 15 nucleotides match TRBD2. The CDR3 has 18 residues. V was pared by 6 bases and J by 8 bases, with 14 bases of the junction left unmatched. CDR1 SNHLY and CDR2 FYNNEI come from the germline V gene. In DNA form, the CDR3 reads TGTGCCAGCAGGATCGGACTAGCGGGGGGGCCCAGGATCTATGAGCAGTTCTTC. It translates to CASRIGLAGGPRIYEQFF. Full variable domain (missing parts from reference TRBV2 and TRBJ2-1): EPEVTQTPSHQVTQMGQEVILRCVPISNHLYFYWYRQILGQKVEFLVSFYNNEISEKSEIFDDQFSVERPDGSNFTLKIRSTKLEDSAMYFCASRIGLAGGPRIYEQFFGPGTRLTVL.

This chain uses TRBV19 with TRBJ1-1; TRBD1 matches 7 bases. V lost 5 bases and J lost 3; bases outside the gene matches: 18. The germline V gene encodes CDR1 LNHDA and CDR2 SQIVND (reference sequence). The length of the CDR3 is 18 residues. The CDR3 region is CASSPAGGLSPEDTEAFF. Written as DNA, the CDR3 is TGTGCCAGTAGTCCCGCAGGGGGGCTATCCCCAGAAGACACTGAAGCTTTCTTT.

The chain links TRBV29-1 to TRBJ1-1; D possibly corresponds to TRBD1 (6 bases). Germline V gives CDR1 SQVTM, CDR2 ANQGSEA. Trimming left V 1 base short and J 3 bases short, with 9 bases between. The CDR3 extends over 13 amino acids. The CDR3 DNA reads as TGCAGCGTTGAAGGGGGGCAGGACACTGAAGCTTTCTTT. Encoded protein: CSVEGGQDTEAFF.

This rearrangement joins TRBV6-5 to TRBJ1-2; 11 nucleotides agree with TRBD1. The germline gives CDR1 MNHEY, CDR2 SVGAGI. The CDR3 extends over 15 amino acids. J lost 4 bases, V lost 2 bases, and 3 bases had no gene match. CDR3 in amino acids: CASSYRDRGIYGYTF. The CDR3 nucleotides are TGTGCCAGCAGTTACAGGGACAGGGGGATCTATGGCTACACCTTC.

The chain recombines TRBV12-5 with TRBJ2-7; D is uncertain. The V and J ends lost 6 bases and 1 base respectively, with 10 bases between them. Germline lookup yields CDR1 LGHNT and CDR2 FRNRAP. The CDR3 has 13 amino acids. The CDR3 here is CASGTGGSYEQYF. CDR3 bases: TGTGCTAGTGGCACGGGTGGGTCCTACGAGCAGTACTTC.

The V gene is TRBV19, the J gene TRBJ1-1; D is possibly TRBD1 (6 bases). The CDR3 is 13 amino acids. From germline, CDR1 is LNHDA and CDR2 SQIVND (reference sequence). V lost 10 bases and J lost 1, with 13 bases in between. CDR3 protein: CATYPQGNTEAFF. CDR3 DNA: TGTGCCACCTACCCACAGGGGAACACTGAAGCTTTCTTT.